Here is one TCR beta chain with its context. What antigen it recognizes has not been identified. No much larger clone exists at a distance of one base, and base qualities are not known. This entry belongs to a study of OX40 agonist ivuxolimab in advanced cancers. Looking at the study overall: The costimulatory receptor OX40 (CD134) was targeted by ivuxolimab, a fully human IgG2 agonistic monoclonal antibody. Intravenous ivuxolimab was administered to patients every 2 weeks at six dose levels: 0.01, 0.1, 0.3, 1.5, 3 and 10 mg/kg. Among the approximately 50 dose-escalation patients, some 20 had hepatocellular carcinoma, around 15 melanoma, 9 renal cell carcinoma and 9 head and neck cancer. In the dose-escalation cohort, roughly 82% of patients were male, and the mean age was 60 years with a range of roughly 20 to 85. Prior anti-PD-1, anti-PD-L1 or anti-CTLA-4 therapy was permitted, and 40% of dose-escalation patients had received checkpoint inhibitors. Three dose-escalation patients achieved partial responses, one with hepatocellular carcinoma and two with cutaneous melanoma. The point of sequencing TCRbeta in the periphery was to test whether ivuxolimab changed TCR sequence diversity and drove clonal T-cell expansion. The paper covers the monotherapy dose-escalation part of the phase I ivuxolimab trial, which included N of about 50 patients. The paper as a whole reports these results and caveats: At doses from 0.1 to 3.0 mg/kg, clonal expansion was seen in both CD4+ and CD8+ blood T cells between baseline and week 6. Low levels of normalized T-cell clonal expansion were also seen in some patients who did not respond. After ivuxolimab, expanded clones were on average more numerous among CD8+ T cells than among CD4+ T cells. Which antigens the clonally expanded peripheral T cells were specific for was not determined. Partial responders in the 0.1-3.0 mg/kg groups had among the lowest normalized peripheral clonal expansion, especially among CD8+ T cells.

To sequence the TCRbeta CDR3 region, genomic DNA was isolated from the sorted cells. TCRbeta CDR3 regions were sequenced using the immunoSEQ Assay. The source is immuneACCESS, and TCRdb retained only in-frame sequences with V and J called. Part of the clones is not carried over; for the studies checked, unresolved V genes explain less than half of this, and the remainder is unexplained. The sample table contains about 44,000 clones; only one count was recorded for roughly 92% of them. The ten largest clones add up to approximately 14% of the sample. Its CDR3 holds 14 amino acids, cysteine through phenylalanine. Only CDR3 DNA remains: 42 bases, in frame from the first base. CDR1 and CDR2, per the germline V gene (reference sequence), are LNHNV and YYDKDF. V drops 1 base and J drops 3 bases, leaving 6 bases in between. The trial excluded patients who had a history of autoimmune disease or who were on systemic immunosuppression. In every dose cohort, peripheral blood was drawn for TCR sequencing at baseline, cycle 4 day 1, and cycle 7 day 1. Samples came from an open-label, multicenter, first-in-human phase I dose-escalation trial of ivuxolimab. Adults with locally advanced or metastatic melanoma, renal cell, hepatocellular, or head and neck squamous cell carcinoma were enrolled in the trial. Before TCR sequencing, CD4+ and CD8+ T cells were separately sorted from peripheral blood.

Material: CD4+ or CD8+ T cells sorted from blood, obtained in a trial of the OX40 agonist ivuxolimab. The rearrangement combines TRBV15 with TRBJ2-2; a tentative D call is TRBD1 (6 bases match). This clonotype was obtained from an adult with an advanced solid tumor such as melanoma, head and neck, liver or kidney cancer. At the DNA level, the sequence is TGTGCCACCAGCAGAGCAGGGGACACCGGGGAGCTGTTTTTT. Translated, this gives CATSRAGDTGELFF.